This TCR beta chain was profiled in a study of CD8 T cells in Susac syndrome. This CDR3 is 14 amino acids long. The germline V and J ends were trimmed by 5 bases and 1 base, with 9 bases remaining between them. Germline V lookup: CDR1 SEHNR, CDR2 FQNEAQ (reference sequence). CD8+ and CD4+ blood T cells underwent TCR beta sequencing. Random hexamers were used to reverse transcribe the RNA input (about 0.5 to 1 ug). Amplification of the TCR beta CDR3 was carried out by immunoSEQ multiplex PCR, which spanned a total of 54 Vbeta and 13 Jbeta segments. TCRdb redid the calling of the immunoSEQ multiplex PCR reads with MiXCR, one entry per CDR3 protein. Of 150,000 to 180,000 distinct CDR3 sequences listed, roughly 94% are singletons. Study-level points and caveats: The study conceded that its TCR sequencing and HLA analysis involved relatively few individuals.

Comment on this clonotype: What it binds is unknown.

Input material: CD8+ T cells from PBMCs. V is TRBV7-9 and J is TRBJ1-5; no firm D call. This receptor was identified in a human donor with multiple sclerosis. CDR3 in DNA: TGTGCCAGCAGCGTAGGCAACAGCAATCAGCCCCAGCATTTT. It translates to CASSVGNSNQPQHF.